The clone carrying this T cell receptor beta chain showed up just once. The antigen is not known. Sequencing used immunoSEQ multiplex PCR; TCRdb keeps in-frame clones, though not all of them. Of over 55,000 clones listed, about 88% are singletons. Patients were excluded for autoimmune disease history or systemic immunosuppression. On cycle 4 day 1 and cycle 7 day 1, as well as at baseline, blood was sampled. This entry is derived from a study of OX40 agonist ivuxolimab in advanced cancers. Overall study context: Antecedent anti-PD-1, anti-PD-L1 or anti-CTLA-4 therapy was permissible, with under 50% having received some. The study's findings and limits: Among T cells, CD8+ cells averaged more expanded clones than CD4+ cells.

Germline values: CDR1 SGHKS, CDR2 YYEKEE (reference sequence). The CDR3 totals 16 residues. V lost 0 bases, J lost 4 bases, and 14 bases lay in between. The sequencing here drew on CD4+ or CD8+ T cells sorted from blood, taken in a trial of the OX40 agonist ivuxolimab. This TCR derives from an adult with an advanced solid tumor such as melanoma, head and neck, liver or kidney cancer. The chain joins TRBV5-5 to TRBJ1-3, with D possibly matching TRBD1 (5 bases). The CDR3 loop is CASSLVRVQGGNTIYF. In DNA, the CDR3 is TGTGCCAGCAGCTTGGTTCGGGTCCAGGGAGGAAACACCATATATTTT.